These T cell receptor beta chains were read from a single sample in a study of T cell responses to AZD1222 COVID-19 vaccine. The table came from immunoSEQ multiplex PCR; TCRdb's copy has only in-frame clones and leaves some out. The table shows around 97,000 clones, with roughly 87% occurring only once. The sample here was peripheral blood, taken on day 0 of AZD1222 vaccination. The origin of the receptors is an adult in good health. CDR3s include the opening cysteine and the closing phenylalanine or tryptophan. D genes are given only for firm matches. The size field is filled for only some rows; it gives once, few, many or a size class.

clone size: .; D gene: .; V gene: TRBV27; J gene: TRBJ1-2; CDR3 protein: CASSLRGGTRANYGYTF; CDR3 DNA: TGTGCCAGCAGTTTAAGGGGAGGAACGCGGGCTAACTATGGCTACACCTTC
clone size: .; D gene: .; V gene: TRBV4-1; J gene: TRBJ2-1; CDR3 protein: CASSQDPPDEQFF; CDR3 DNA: TGCGCCAGCAGCCAAGACCCCCCCGATGAGCAGTTCTTC
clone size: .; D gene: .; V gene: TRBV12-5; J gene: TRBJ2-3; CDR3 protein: CASGLVGWPPTDTQYF; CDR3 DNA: TGTGCTAGTGGTTTGGTCGGTTGGCCCCCTACAGATACGCAGTATTTT
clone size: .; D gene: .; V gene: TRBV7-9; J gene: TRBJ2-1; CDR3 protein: CASSLDTDMPYNEQFF; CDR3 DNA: TGTGCCAGCAGCTTAGATACGGACATGCCATACAATGAGCAGTTCTTC
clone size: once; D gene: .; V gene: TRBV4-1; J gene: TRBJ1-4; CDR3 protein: CASSQSGPKGTNEKLFF; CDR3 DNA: TGCGCCAGCAGCCAAAGCGGGCCGAAGGGTACTAATGAAAAACTGTTTTTT
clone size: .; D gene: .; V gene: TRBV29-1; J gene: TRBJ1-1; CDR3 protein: CSVGSEGTEAFF; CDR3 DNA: TGCAGCGTTGGGTCCGAGGGGACTGAAGCTTTCTTT
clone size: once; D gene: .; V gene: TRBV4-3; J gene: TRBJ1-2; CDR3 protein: CASSHELQGKDGYTF; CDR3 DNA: TGCGCCAGCAGCCACGAGCTACAGGGAAAGGACGGCTACACCTTC
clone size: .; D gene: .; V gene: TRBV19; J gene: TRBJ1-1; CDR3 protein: CASRPPLNTEAFF; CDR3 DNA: TGTGCCAGCCGACCCCCATTGAACACTGAAGCTTTCTTT
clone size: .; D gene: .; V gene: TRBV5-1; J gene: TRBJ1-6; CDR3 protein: CASSSIGQQSSYNSPLHF; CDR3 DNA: TGCGCCAGCAGCTCTATTGGACAGCAGAGCTCCTATAATTCACCCCTCCACTTT
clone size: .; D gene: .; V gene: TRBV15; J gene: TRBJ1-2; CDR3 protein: CATSRDFATVNYGYTF; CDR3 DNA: TGTGCCACCAGCAGAGATTTTGCGACAGTTAACTATGGCTACACCTTC
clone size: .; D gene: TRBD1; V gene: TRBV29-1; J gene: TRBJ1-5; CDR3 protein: CSVGGQGLVAQHF; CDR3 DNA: TGCAGCGTTGGGGGACAGGGCCTTGTGGCCCAGCATTTT
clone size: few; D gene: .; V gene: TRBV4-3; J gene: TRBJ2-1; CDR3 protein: CASSQAPGEAYNEQFF; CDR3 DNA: TGCGCCAGCAGCCAAGCCCCCGGGGAGGCCTACAATGAGCAGTTCTTC
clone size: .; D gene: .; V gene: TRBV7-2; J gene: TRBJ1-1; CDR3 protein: CASSQQQMGAFF; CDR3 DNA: TGTGCCAGCAGCCAACAGCAAATGGGGGCTTTCTTT
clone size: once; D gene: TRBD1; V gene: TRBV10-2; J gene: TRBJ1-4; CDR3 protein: CASYSTGDDEKLFF; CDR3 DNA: TGCGCCAGCTACTCGACAGGGGATGATGAAAAACTGTTTTTT
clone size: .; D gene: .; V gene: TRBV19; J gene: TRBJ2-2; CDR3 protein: CASSTQGTGELFF; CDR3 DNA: TGTGCCAGTAGTACACAGGGCACCGGGGAGCTGTTTTTT
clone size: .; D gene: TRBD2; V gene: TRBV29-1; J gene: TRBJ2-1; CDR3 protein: CSVSGGRSNEQFF; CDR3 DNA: TGCAGCGTCAGCGGGGGGAGATCCAATGAGCAGTTCTTC
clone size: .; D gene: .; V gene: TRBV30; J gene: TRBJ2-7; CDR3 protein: CAWNPGGYEQYF; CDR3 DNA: TGTGCCTGGAATCCAGGGGGGTACGAGCAGTACTTC
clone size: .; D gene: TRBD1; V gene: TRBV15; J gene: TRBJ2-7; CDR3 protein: CATSRDTPDRESEQYF; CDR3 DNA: TGTGCCACCAGCAGAGACACCCCGGACAGGGAATCCGAGCAGTACTTC
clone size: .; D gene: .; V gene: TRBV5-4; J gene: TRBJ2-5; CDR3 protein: CASSLAGGGTFGTQYF; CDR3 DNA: TGTGCCAGCAGCTTGGCCGGGGGCGGGACCTTCGGGACCCAGTACTTC
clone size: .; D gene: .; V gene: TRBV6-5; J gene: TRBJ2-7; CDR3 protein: CASTQFPILGDEQYF; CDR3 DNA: TGTGCCAGCACCCAATTCCCCATACTCGGGGACGAGCAGTACTTC
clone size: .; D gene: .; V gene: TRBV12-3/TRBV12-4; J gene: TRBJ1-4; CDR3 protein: CASDLGGKLFF; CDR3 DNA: TGTGCCAGCGATTTGGGCGGAAAACTGTTTTTT
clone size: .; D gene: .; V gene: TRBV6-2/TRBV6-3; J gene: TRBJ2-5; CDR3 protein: CASSYVIASIQETQYF; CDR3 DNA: TGTGCCAGCAGTTACGTGATAGCGTCGATCCAAGAGACCCAGTACTTC
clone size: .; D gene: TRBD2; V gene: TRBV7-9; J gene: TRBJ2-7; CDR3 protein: CASSPWGGVSYEQYF; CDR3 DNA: TGTGCCAGCAGCCCATGGGGGGGGGTCTCCTACGAGCAGTACTTC
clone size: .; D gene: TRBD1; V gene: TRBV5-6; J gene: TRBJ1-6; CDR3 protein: CASSLGTGEFHSPLHF; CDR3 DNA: TGTGCCAGCAGCTTGGGTACAGGGGAGTTTCATTCACCCCTCCACTTT